There are a few counts of the clone carrying this T cell receptor beta chain. Its antigen is unidentified. CDR1 SEHNR and CDR2 FQNEAQ come from the germline V gene (reference sequence). CDR3 length equals 15 residues. V was shortened by 6 bases and J by 5 bases, with 19 bases between the two germline ends. The data originate from a study of T cells in Graves' hyperthyroidism and ophthalmopathy. Using RNA transcripts as the source, TCR beta CDR3 regions were amplified. An initial round of RT-PCR targeting the TCR CDR3 relied on the HTBI primer set. TCRdb re-analysed the multiplex PCR reads in MiXCR, keeping a single row per CDR3 protein. This sample has 800,000 or so distinct CDR3 sequences, with roughly 40% found just once. General study points: It was a median roughly six months before onset that the model predicted ophthalmopathy.

The sample taken for sequencing was blood. This clonotype was sampled from a man younger than 30 with Graves' hyperthyroidism. The chain links TRBV7-9 to TRBJ2-5; D gene unclear. CDR3 sequence (DNA): TGTGCCAGCAGTGCCCCCGGAGAAGGTTGGGAGACCCAGTACTTC. Its translation: CASSAPGEGWETQYF.